The 8 T cell receptor beta chains listed next were all sequenced from one sample in a study of cytotoxic CD8 clonotypes in ibrutinib-treated CLL. Some clones are missing from TCRdb's copy, which holds only in-frame ones; the method was immunoSEQ multiplex PCR. The repertoire consists of under 200,000 clones, with 70% to 85% occurring once and the leading ten covering 3.5% to 5.5%. The sample was PBMCs, taken after 24 months of ibrutinib treatment. The receptors shown here come from a human donor with chronic lymphocytic leukemia.

The chain uses TRBV11-2 and TRBJ2-1; 8 nucleotides align to TRBD2. The germline gives CDR1 SGHAT, CDR2 FQNNGV. This CDR3 spans 16 amino acids. V shed 5 bases and J 10 bases; nucleotides not matched to a gene: 16. CDR3 bases: TGTGCCAGCAGCCCCTGGGGAGCGGGAGCTCCGTGGGAGCAGTTCTTC. Its protein product is CASSPWGAGAPWEQFF.

A single count supports this clone. The genes are TRBV18 and TRBJ1-5; D not certain. The CDR3 is 14 residues long. V lost 8 bases, J lost 2 bases, and 13 bases lay in between. The germline CDR1 and CDR2 sequences are KGHSH and LQKENI. This CDR3 is CASTQDLGNQPQHF. The DNA for the CDR3 is TGTGCCAGCACCCAGGACCTGGGCAATCAGCCCCAGCATTTT.

The rearrangement links TRBV27 to TRBJ2-3, with 8 bases aligning to TRBD2. From germline, CDR1 is MNHEY and CDR2 SMNVEV (reference sequence). This CDR3 has 14 residues. The ends lost 4 bases at V and 6 bases at J; junction bases unmatched: 6. CDR3: CASSYQRGFDTQYF. DNA for the CDR3: TGTGCCAGCAGTTACCAGCGGGGGTTCGATACGCAGTATTTT.

The chain's CDR3 is CASSLSGPPEPYEQYF. CDR3 nucleotides: TGCGCCAGCAGCTTGTCGGGTCCTCCGGAACCCTACGAGCAGTACTTC. J is TRBJ2-7 and V is TRBV5-1; D is unclear. The CDR3 loop spans 16 amino acids. The V gene's germline CDR1 is SGHRS and CDR2 YFSETQ. V was cut by 1 base and J by 2 bases, with 16 bases left in between.

V usage is TRBV30 and J usage is TRBJ1-2; 9 nucleotides agree with TRBD1. This CDR3 region has 15 residues. Germline V gene sequence: CDR1 GTSNPN, CDR2 SVGIG (reference sequence). With 6 bases clipped from V and 1 base from J, the junction kept 9 bases outside the gene matches. CDR3 sequence: CACRDRVFSNYGYTF. DNA for the CDR3: TGTGCCTGCCGGGACAGGGTTTTCAGTAACTATGGCTACACCTTC.

The V gene is TRBV7-2, the J gene TRBJ2-3; 11 nucleotides align to TRBD2. From germline, CDR1 is SGHTA and CDR2 FQGNSA. V dropped 1 base and J dropped 7; count of bases not matched to a gene: 7. The CDR3 covers 16 residues. The DNA for the CDR3 is TGTGCCAGCAGCTTAGTCCTAGCGGGAGGTTCAAATACGCAGTATTTT. This codes for CASSLVLAGGSNTQYF.

The genes are TRBV9 and TRBJ2-5; TRBD2 agrees at 11 bases. The CDR3 extends over 16 amino acids. Germline loops: CDR1 SGDLS, CDR2 YYNGEE. J was trimmed by 5 bases and V by 0 bases; bases with no gene match: 6. The CDR3 DNA reads TGTGCCAGCAGCGTAGCGGGACTAGCGGCCCGGGAGACCCAGTACTTC. Protein: CASSVAGLAARETQYF.

This clone was counted only a few times. The chain joins TRBV5-1 to TRBJ2-5; possibly TRBD1 or TRBD2 for D (5 bases each). This CDR3 has 17 residues. Germline values: CDR1 SGHRS, CDR2 YFSETQ. The ends were cut back, 2 bases at V and 5 bases at J, with 22 bases in the middle. CDR3 region: CASSLGLPGTQGETQYF. DNA of the CDR3: TGCGCCAGCAGCTTAGGGCTGCCCGGGACCCAAGGGGAGACCCAGTACTTC.